This T cell receptor (beta chain) was captured in a study of T cell changes during pregnancy in multiple sclerosis. Profiling relied on immunoSEQ multiplex PCR, and the TCRdb table lists in-frame clones only, not all of them. The sample comprises tens of thousands of clones, about 93% of which are singletons, and around 0.64% rests with the top ten. CDR3 size: 15 residues. J was trimmed by 5 bases and V by 5 bases; bases with no gene match: 9. Germline V gene data show CDR1 as SGHAT and CDR2 as FQDESV (reference sequence). This clonotype was obtained from a female donor with multiple sclerosis, enrolled in a pregnancy study. This sequence joins TRBV11-1 and TRBJ1-1; 9 bases map to TRBD1. The specimen comprised CD4+ T cells from peripheral blood mononuclear cells, sampled in the third trimester of pregnancy. The CDR3 DNA reads TGTGCCAGCAGCCGCCGGGACAGGGCAACGACTGAAGCTTTCTTT. It specifies CASSRRDRATTEAFF.